A single TCR beta chain is shown here with its context. Germline CDR1 reads SGDLS; CDR2 reads YYNGEE. CDR3 length: 15 amino acids. V dropped 2 bases and J dropped 5 bases, with 17 bases sitting between them. This entry comes from a study of blood T cell repertoires in COVID-19. Whole-study context: Acute-phase and convalescent COVID-19 samples originated in the United States, Italy and Spain. Sources were T cells, B-cell-depleted T cells, or PBMCs; the material itself was cDNA or gDNA.

In the original workflow: It was from reference gene primer amplification that nucleated cell counts were estimated. Sequenced by immunoSEQ multiplex PCR; TCRdb stores in-frame clones only, minus some. From that table come the V and J calls and clone size; the DNA was used to work out D and trimming. The sample has over 600,000 clones; approximately 90% are singletons. The clonotype comes from a woman between 18 and 29 years old with acute or convalescent COVID-19. J is TRBJ2-7 and V is TRBV9, with a possible D match to TRBD1 (6 bases). Specimen: peripheral blood. The CDR3 loop reads CASSVETGWMDEQYF. The CDR3 DNA reads as TGTGCCAGCAGCGTTGAAACAGGGTGGATGGACGAGCAGTACTTC. Using reference TRBV9 and TRBJ2-7 for the parts outside the CDR3, the full variable domain is DSGVTQTPKHLITATGQRVTLRCSPRSGDLSVYWYQQSLDQGLQFLIQYYNGEERAKGNILERFSAQQFPDLHSELNLSSLELGDSALYFCASSVETGWMDEQYFGPGTRLTVT.